The rows below give T cell receptor beta chains drawn from one sample of a study of blood T cell repertoires in COVID-19. Libraries were prepared by immunoSEQ multiplex PCR; TCRdb keeps only in-frame clonotypes and omits some of them. This sample has about 240,000 clones; 75% to 85% occur once, and the top ten carry 7.5%. What was sequenced was peripheral blood. The source is a woman older than 75 with COVID-19, enrolled during active disease. Both conserved end residues are part of each CDR3. Fields, in order: D gene, J gene, V gene, clone size, CDR3 DNA, CDR3 protein. A D gene is named only where the DNA matches it firmly. Clone size is not always given. Where it is, it says once, few, many or a class for expanded clones.

NA TRBJ2-2 TRBV10-3 NA TGTGCCATCAGCTTGGAGAGAGGCTACGCCGGGGAGCTGTTTTTT CAISLERGYAGELFF
TRBD2 TRBJ2-7 TRBV7-2 NA TGTGCCAGCAGTGTAGCGGGAGGGACGTTAAACGAGCAGTACTTC CASSVAGGTLNEQYF
TRBD1 TRBJ2-1 TRBV2 NA TGTGCCAGCAGCCAACAGGGGGCTTCCTACGATGAGCAGTTCTTC CASSQQGASYDEQFF
TRBD2 TRBJ2-3 TRBV6-6 NA TGTGCCAGCAGCCGAGGGACTAGCGGGGGGGCATGGGATACGCAGTATTTT CASSRGTSGGAWDTQYF
NA TRBJ1-3 TRBV11-2 NA TGTGCCAGCAGCTCCCAGGTGGCTGGAAACACCATATATTTT CASSSQVAGNTIYF
NA TRBJ1-2 TRBV7-2 NA TGTGCCAGCAGCCCACGGGAGCTTTCCTATGGCTACACCTTC CASSPRELSYGYTF
TRBD1 TRBJ2-7 TRBV7-9 NA TGTGCCAGCAGCTTTGCCGGGACAGGGGGCGAGCAGTACTTC CASSFAGTGGEQYF
TRBD1 TRBJ1-2 TRBV4-1 NA TGCGCCAGCAGCCATGACAGGGACTTCTATGGCTACACCTTC CASSHDRDFYGYTF
TRBD1 TRBJ1-4 TRBV2 NA TGTGCCAGCAGAAGACAGGGGGAAAAACTGTTTTTT CASRRQGEKLFF
NA TRBJ1-5 TRBV28 NA TGTGCCAGCAGTTTTGGGCGGGCGGGCAATCAGCCCCAGCATTTT CASSFGRAGNQPQHF
NA TRBJ1-6 TRBV15 NA TGTGCCACCAGCAGAGACGGCTATAATTCACCCCTCCACTTT CATSRDGYNSPLHF
NA TRBJ2-2 TRBV28 NA TGTGCCAGCAGACTGACAGGTTCCGGGGAGCTGTTTTTT CASRLTGSGELFF
TRBD1 TRBJ1-6 TRBV7-6 NA TGTGCCAGCAGCACCGACAGGGGGCATGAGAAAAATTCACCCCTCCACTTT CASSTDRGHEKNSPLHF
TRBD2 TRBJ2-3 TRBV27 once TGTGCCAGCAGCCCCTCGGGAGGGGGAAATACGCAGTATTTT CASSPSGGGNTQYF
NA TRBJ2-5 TRBV5-1 NA TGCGCCAGCAGCTTGGGCGGCACCCAAGAGACCCAGTACTTC CASSLGGTQETQYF
NA TRBJ2-3 TRBV13 NA TGTGCCAGCAGCTGGGACATAAAGACAGATACGCAGTATTTT CASSWDIKTDTQYF
NA TRBJ1-1 TRBV29-1 once TGCAGCGTTGCTAGGGGTCCGAACACTGAAGCTTTCTTT CSVARGPNTEAFF
TRBD2 TRBJ2-7 TRBV5-5 NA TGTGCCAGCAGCCTCTACGGCGGGAGCCCCTACGAGCAGTACTTC CASSLYGGSPYEQYF
NA TRBJ2-6 TRBV5-1 NA TGCGCCAGCAGCCTAACAGGGACTGGGGCCAACGTCCTGACTTTC CASSLTGTGANVLTF
TRBD1 TRBJ1-5 TRBV18 NA TGTGCCAGCTCACCGGGGGGACAGCTTAATCAGCCCCAGCATTTT CASSPGGQLNQPQHF
NA TRBJ1-1 TRBV28 few TGTGCCAGCACTTCCCCCCGGGGTAACACTGAAGCTTTCTTT CASTSPRGNTEAFF
NA TRBJ2-7 TRBV10-3 once TGTGCCATCAGTGATCTGGACAAATCTTCCTACGAGCAGTACTTC CAISDLDKSSYEQYF
NA TRBJ1-2 TRBV28 NA TGTGCCAGCAGTTTATTCGGCCTAGCTAACTATGGCTACACCTTC CASSLFGLANYGYTF
NA TRBJ2-7 TRBV6-6 few TGTGCCAGCAGTCAGGGACAACCGGGCGAGCAGTACTTC CASSQGQPGEQYF